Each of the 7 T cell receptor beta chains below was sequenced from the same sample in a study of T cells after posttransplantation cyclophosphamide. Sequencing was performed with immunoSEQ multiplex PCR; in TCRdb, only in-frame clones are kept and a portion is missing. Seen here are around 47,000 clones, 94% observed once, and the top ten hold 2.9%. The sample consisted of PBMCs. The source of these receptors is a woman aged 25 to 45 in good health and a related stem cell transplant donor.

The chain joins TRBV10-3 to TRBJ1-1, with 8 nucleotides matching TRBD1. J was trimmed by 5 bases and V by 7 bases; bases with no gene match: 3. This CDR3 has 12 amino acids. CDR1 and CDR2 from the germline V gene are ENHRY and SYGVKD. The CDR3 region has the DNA TGTGCCATCAAGCAGGGGGCGACTGAAGCTTTCTTT. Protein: CAIKQGATEAFF.

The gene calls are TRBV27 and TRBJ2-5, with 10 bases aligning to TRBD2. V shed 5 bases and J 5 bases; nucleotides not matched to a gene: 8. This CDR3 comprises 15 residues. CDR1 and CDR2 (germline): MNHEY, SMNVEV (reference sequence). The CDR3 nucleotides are TGTGCCAGCAGTCCACAAGCGGGGGGGCGGGAGACCCAGTACTTC. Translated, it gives CASSPQAGGRETQYF.

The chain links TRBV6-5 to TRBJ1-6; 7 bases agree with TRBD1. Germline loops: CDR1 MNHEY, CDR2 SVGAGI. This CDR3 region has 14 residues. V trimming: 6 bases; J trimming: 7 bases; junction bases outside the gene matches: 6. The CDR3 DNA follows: TGTGCCAGCAGGTCGGACAGGACGAATTCACCCCTCCACTTT. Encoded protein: CASRSDRTNSPLHF.

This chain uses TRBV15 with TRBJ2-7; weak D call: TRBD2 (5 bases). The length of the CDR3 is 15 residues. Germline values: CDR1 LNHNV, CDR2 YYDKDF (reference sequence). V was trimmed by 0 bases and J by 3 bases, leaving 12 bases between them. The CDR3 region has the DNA TGTGCCACCAGCAGAGAAACCGGGAACTTCTACGAGCAGTACTTC. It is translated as CATSRETGNFYEQYF.

This CDR3 reads CASSLGIQGLDTQYF. DNA for the CDR3: TGCGCCAGCAGCTTGGGGATACAGGGATTAGATACGCAGTATTTT. This chain uses TRBV5-1 with TRBJ2-3; the D gene is possibly TRBD1 (6 bases). Trimming took off 0 bases at V and 5 bases at J, with 13 bases between the two ends. The CDR3 is 15 amino acids. In germline, CDR1 is SGHRS, CDR2 YFSETQ.

CDR3 in amino acids: CASRETGRGYTF. As DNA, the CDR3 is TGTGCCAGCAGAGAGACAGGTCGAGGCTACACCTTC. J is TRBJ1-2 and V is TRBV6-7; D might be TRBD1 (6 bases). TRBV6-7 is filed as an ORF, its function uncertain. The V end lost 6 bases, the J end lost 8 bases, and 13 bases lay between the germline ends. There are 12 residues in the CDR3.

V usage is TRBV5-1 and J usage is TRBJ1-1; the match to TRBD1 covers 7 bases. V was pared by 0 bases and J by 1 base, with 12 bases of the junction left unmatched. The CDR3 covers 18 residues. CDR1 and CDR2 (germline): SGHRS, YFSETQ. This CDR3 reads CASSLGLRDSYRNTEAFF. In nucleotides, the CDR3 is TGCGCCAGCAGCTTGGGATTACGGGACAGCTATAGGAACACTGAAGCTTTCTTT. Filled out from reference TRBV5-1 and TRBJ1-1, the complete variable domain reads KAGVTQTPRYLIKTRGQQVTLSCSPISGHRSVSWYQQTPGQGLQFLFEYFSETQRNKGNFPGRFSGRQFSNSRSEMNVSTLELGDSALYLCASSLGLRDSYRNTEAFFGQGTRLTVV.